The subject of this entry is one T cell receptor (beta chain). As yet, its antigen is unknown. Trimming took 2 bases from V and 0 from J; bases not matched to a gene: 6. Germline CDR1 and CDR2: MNHNY and SVGAGI (reference sequence). CDR3 length: 16 residues. 60 Vbeta and 13 Jbeta primers were used in PCR. Only in-frame clones appear in the TCRdb table, and some are missing; sequencing was by immunoSEQ multiplex PCR. The sample carries roughly 200,000 clones, less than 80% recorded once. This entry is derived from a study of cytomegalovirus exposure and HLA in healthy donors. Study outcomes and limitations: Another analysis was done later, and it associated approximately 15,000 TCR beta sequences with HLA alleles at 0.05 false discovery rate. The study put 150 to 200 TCR beta chains on its list as cytomegalovirus-associated.

The chain couples TRBV6-6 to TRBJ1-2; 7 bases fit TRBD1. Sequencing was done on a sample of PBMCs. This TCR derives from a young woman in good health and CMV-seropositive. Written as DNA, the CDR3 is TGTGCCAGCAGTTACAAGGGGGCCTCTACTAACTATGGCTACACCTTC. Translated, it gives CASSYKGASTNYGYTF.